What follows is one T cell receptor (beta chain) and its context. Its antigen is unidentified. This specimen belongs to a study of shared clonotypes between healthy human individuals. Overall study: The cohort comprised two women and a few men. Their ages spanned 18 to 49 years. General study results and limits: Generally, naive subsets came out with larger estimated richness than memory subsets. Genetic and exposure-history diversity was limited by the small donor number.

Profiled with immunoSEQ multiplex PCR; TCRdb holds only in-frame clones, not every one. Of around 1.9 million clones detected, roughly 95% appear once; the ten largest clones hold 1.5% to 2%. The CDR3 has 15 amino acids. V lost 0 bases and J lost 5, with 14 bases in between. Germline V gives CDR1 SGHRS, CDR2 YFSETQ. Terminally differentiated effector memory CD45RA+ cells were left out of the naive CD8 fraction, which was CD45RO-negative and positively selected for CCR7. All donors were healthy HIV-negative adults lacking recent acute infections or vaccinations. The sequenced material came from naive CD8+ T cells from PBMCs. The V and J genes are TRBV5-1 and TRBJ1-1; D is perhaps TRBD1 (5 bases). The clonotype originates from a man younger than 30 in good health. Some clones in this sample may be carry-over from other donors' samples. CDR3 in amino acids: CASSLAGQGLTEAFF. The CDR3 DNA reads TGCGCCAGCAGCTTGGCCGGGCAGGGTTTGACTGAAGCTTTCTTT.